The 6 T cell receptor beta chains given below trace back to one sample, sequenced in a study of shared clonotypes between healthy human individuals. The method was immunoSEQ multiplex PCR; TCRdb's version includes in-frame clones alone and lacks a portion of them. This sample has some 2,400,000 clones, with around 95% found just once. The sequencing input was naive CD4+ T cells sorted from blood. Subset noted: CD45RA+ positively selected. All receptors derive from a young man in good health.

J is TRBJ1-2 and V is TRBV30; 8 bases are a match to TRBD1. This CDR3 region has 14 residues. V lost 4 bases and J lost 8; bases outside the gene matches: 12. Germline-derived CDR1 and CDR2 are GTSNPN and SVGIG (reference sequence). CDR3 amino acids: CAWITRDRPGGYTF. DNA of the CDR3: TGTGCCTGGATCACCCGGGACAGGCCTGGGGGCTACACCTTC.

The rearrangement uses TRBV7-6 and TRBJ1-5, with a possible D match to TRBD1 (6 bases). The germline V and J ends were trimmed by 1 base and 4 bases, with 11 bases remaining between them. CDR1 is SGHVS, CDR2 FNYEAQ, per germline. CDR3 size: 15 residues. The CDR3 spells CASSLGTGWNQPQHF. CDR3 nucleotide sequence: TGTGCCAGCAGCTTAGGTACAGGGTGGAATCAGCCCCAGCATTTT.

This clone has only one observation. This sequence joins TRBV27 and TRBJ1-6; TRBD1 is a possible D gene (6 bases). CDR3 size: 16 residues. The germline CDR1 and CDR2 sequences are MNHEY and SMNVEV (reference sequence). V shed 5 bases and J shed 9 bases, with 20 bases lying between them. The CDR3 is CASSPEGGRGVSPLHF. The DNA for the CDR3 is TGTGCCAGCAGTCCTGAGGGGGGGCGAGGTGTTTCACCCCTCCACTTT.

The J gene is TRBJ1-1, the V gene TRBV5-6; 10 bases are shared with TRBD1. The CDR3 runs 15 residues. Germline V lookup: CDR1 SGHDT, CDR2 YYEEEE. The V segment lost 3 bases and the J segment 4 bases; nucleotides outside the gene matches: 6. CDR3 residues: CASSYRDRGPTEAFF. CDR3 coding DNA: TGTGCCAGCAGCTACCGGGACAGGGGTCCCACTGAAGCTTTCTTT.

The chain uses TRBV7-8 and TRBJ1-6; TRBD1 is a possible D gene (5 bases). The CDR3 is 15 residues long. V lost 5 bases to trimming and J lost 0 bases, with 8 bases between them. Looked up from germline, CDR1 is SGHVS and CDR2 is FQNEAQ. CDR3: CASSGGSSYNSPLHF. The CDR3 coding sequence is TGTGCCAGCAGCGGGGGGAGCTCCTATAATTCACCCCTCCACTTT.

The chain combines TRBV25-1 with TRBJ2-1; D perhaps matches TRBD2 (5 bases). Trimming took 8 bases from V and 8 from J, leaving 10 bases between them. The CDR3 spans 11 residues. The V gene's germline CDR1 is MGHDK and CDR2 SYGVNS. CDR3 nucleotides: TGTGCCAGCCAGAGGAGGCATGAGCAGTTCTTC. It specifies CASQRRHEQFF.